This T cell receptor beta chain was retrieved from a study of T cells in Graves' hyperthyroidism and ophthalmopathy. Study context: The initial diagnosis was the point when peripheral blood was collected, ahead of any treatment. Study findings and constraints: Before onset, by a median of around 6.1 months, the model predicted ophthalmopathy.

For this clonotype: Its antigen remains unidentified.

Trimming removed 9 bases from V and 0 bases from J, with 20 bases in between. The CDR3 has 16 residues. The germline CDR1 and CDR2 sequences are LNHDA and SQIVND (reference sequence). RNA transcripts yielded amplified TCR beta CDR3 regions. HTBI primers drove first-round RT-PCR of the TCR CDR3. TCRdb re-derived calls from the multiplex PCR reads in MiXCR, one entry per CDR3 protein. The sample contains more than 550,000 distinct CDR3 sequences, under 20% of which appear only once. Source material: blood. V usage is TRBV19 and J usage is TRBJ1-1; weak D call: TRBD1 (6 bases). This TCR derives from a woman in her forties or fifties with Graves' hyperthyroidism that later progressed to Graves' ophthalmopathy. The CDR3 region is CASGTGGTPMNTEAFF. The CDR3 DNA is TGTGCCAGCGGGACGGGGGGGACACCTATGAACACTGAAGCTTTCTTT.